Presented here are 22 T cell receptor beta chains from one specimen sequenced in a study of CXCR3-negative and CXCR3-positive naive CD8 T cells. Study outcomes and limitations: Naive cells positive for CXCR3 carried more hydrophobic TRB CDR3s than CXCR3-negative ones.

Antigen specificity for these receptors is unknown. 5' RACE with UMI labels generated the TRB cDNA libraries. From its re-call of the 5' RACE reads, TCRdb lists each CDR3 protein once, without DNA. The table counts over 55,000 distinct CDR3 sequences; around 5% lies in the top ten. The sample taken for sequencing was naive CXCR3+ CD8+ T cells from blood. Described subset: CD45RO-CCR7+CD27+CD95- naive CD8+ T cells expressing CXCR3 (TNR3+). The receptor source for this set is a human donor in good health. Some clones in this sample may be carry-over from other donors' samples.

The V and J genes are TRBV4-1 and TRBJ2-5; checking the TCRdb D call of TRBD2 is not possible without DNA. This CDR3 is 16 amino acids long. Germline-derived CDR1 and CDR2 are MGHRA and YSYEKL. CDR3 sequence: CASSQERTSGQETQYF.

The chain uses TRBV6-5 and TRBJ2-5. CDR3 length equals 13 residues. Germline lookup yields CDR1 MNHEY and CDR2 SVGAGI. The chain's CDR3 is CASSFLGQETQYF.

The chain links TRBV13 to TRBJ1-1. The CDR3 has 12 residues. Germline CDR1 reads PRHDT; CDR2 reads FYEKMQ (reference sequence). The CDR3 protein is CASSYTNTEAFF.

The V gene is TRBV7-9, the J gene TRBJ2-7; lacking DNA, the TRBD1 call made by TCRdb goes unchecked. From germline, CDR1 is SEHNR and CDR2 FQNEAQ (reference sequence). The CDR3 extends over 14 amino acids. CDR3: CASSPGTGCDEQYF.

This chain links TRBV7-9 with TRBJ1-5; TCRdb's D call, TRBD1, is unchecked because there is no DNA. The CDR3 spans 14 residues. CDR1 and CDR2 (germline): SEHNR, FQNEAQ (reference sequence). The CDR3 here is CASTTDISNQPQHF. The full variable domain, in which reference TRBV7-9 and TRBJ1-5 provide the parts outside the CDR3, is DTGVSQNPRHKITKRGQNVTFRCDPISEHNRLYWYRQTLGQGPEFLTYFQNEAQLEKSRLLSDRFSAERPKGSFSTLEIQRTEQGDSAMYLCASTTDISNQPQHFGDGTRLSIL.

The chain combines TRBV7-2 with TRBJ2-3. The CDR3 has 16 amino acids. CDR1 is SGHTA, CDR2 FQGNSA, per germline. The CDR3 spells CASSLSIWGGTDTQYF.

V usage is TRBV29-1 and J usage is TRBJ2-3. The germline gives CDR1 SQVTM, CDR2 ANQGSEA. This CDR3 comprises 11 residues. CDR3 sequence: CSGTGTDTQYF.

This chain links TRBV5-5 with TRBJ1-6. This CDR3 spans 13 amino acids. Germline-derived CDR1 and CDR2 are SGHKS and YYEKEE (reference sequence). CDR3 sequence reads: CDSSFGLNSPLHF.

The V and J genes are TRBV5-6 and TRBJ2-3; the TCRdb D gene call, TRBD2, has no DNA to confirm it. The CDR3 is made up of 15 amino acids. Germline CDR1 reads SGHDT; CDR2 reads YYEEEE. The CDR3 reads CASSFLLGAPDTQYF.

The gene calls are TRBV9 and TRBJ2-5; the D call from TCRdb, TRBD1, cannot be confirmed without DNA. This CDR3 has 15 amino acids. The germline gives CDR1 SGDLS, CDR2 YYNGEE. CDR3 loop: CASSVEDRGEETQYF. Filled out from reference TRBV9 and TRBJ2-5, the complete variable domain reads DSGVTQTPKHLITATGQRVTLRCSPRSGDLSVYWYQQSLDQGLQFLIQYYNGEERAKGNILERFSAQQFPDLHSELNLSSLELGDSALYFCASSVEDRGEETQYFGPGTRLLVL.

The rearrangement uses TRBV4-3 and TRBJ2-1; there is no DNA to check the TCRdb D call of TRBD2. The CDR3 has 16 residues. Per the germline V gene, CDR1 is LGHNA and CDR2 is YSLEER. Here the CDR3 reads CASSQGGLAGYNEQFF.

V and J are TRBV6-5 and TRBJ2-1. Germline CDR1 MNHEY, CDR2 SVGAGI. The CDR3 loop spans 12 amino acids. CDR3 in amino acids: CASSYDENEQFF.

V and J are TRBV29-1 and TRBJ2-2; TCRdb's D call of TRBD1 is untestable without DNA. From germline, CDR1 is SQVTM and CDR2 ANQGSEA. The CDR3 consists of 13 residues. The CDR3 sequence: CSVPGSSTGELFF.

The V gene is TRBV7-3, the J gene TRBJ2-3; checking the TCRdb D call of TRBD1 is not possible without DNA. The CDR3 covers 15 residues. Germline loops: CDR1 SGHTA, CDR2 FQGTGA. The CDR3 here is CASSEGGASTDTQYF.

The chain uses TRBV7-3 and TRBJ2-1; TCRdb calls TRBD2, which cannot be checked without DNA. CDR1 SGHTA and CDR2 FQGTGA come from the germline V gene. The CDR3 totals 13 residues. CDR3 residues: CASSFISGNEQFF. The full variable domain, in which reference TRBV7-3 and TRBJ2-1 provide the parts outside the CDR3, is GAGVSQTPSNKVTEKGKYVELRCDPISGHTALYWYRQSLGQGPEFLIYFQGTGAADDSGLPNDRFFAVRPEGSVSTLKIQRTERGDSAVYLCASSFISGNEQFFGPGTRLTVL.

This sequence joins TRBV5-1 and TRBJ2-5; TCRdb's D call, TRBD2, is unchecked because there is no DNA. The CDR3 has 16 amino acids. Germline assignment: CDR1 SGHRS and CDR2 YFSETQ. This CDR3 reads CASSWTSGGAKETQYF.

The CDR3 is CASSFVLAGGQSYNEQFF. The chain is built from TRBV7-2 and TRBJ2-1; lacking DNA, the TRBD2 call made by TCRdb goes unchecked. The CDR3 loop spans 18 amino acids. Germline CDR1 reads SGHTA; CDR2 reads FQGNSA.

The chain couples TRBV6-5 to TRBJ2-2; TCRdb's assignment of TRBD2 cannot be checked, as there is no DNA. CDR3 length equals 16 residues. Germline lookup yields CDR1 MNHEY and CDR2 SVGAGI. The CDR3 sequence is CASSLRTSYYTGELFF.

The rearrangement uses TRBV6-1 and TRBJ1-2; TCRdb names TRBD1, which stays unverified in the absence of DNA. The CDR3 covers 17 residues. CDR1 is MNHNS and CDR2 is SASEGT in the germline V gene. The CDR3 loop reads CASSHLPPGQDHYGYTF.

The rearrangement joins TRBV20-1 to TRBJ2-1; TCRdb's D call of TRBD1 is untestable without DNA. The CDR3 contains 16 residues. The germline V gene encodes CDR1 DFQATT and CDR2 SNEGSKA (reference sequence). The chain's CDR3 is CSARVRGVGGISEQFF.

The chain recombines TRBV20-1 with TRBJ2-7; TCRdb reports TRBD1, a call that lacks DNA to check it against. Germline loops: CDR1 DFQATT, CDR2 SNEGSKA (reference sequence). The CDR3 extends over 16 amino acids. Here the CDR3 reads CSARAWTGTGAYEQYF.

The chain is built from TRBV4-3 and TRBJ2-3; TCRdb picks TRBD2, but there is no DNA to check that call. Germline assignment: CDR1 LGHNA and CDR2 YSLEER. The CDR3 contains 16 residues. CDR3 residues: CASSQDRVAGSDTQYF.